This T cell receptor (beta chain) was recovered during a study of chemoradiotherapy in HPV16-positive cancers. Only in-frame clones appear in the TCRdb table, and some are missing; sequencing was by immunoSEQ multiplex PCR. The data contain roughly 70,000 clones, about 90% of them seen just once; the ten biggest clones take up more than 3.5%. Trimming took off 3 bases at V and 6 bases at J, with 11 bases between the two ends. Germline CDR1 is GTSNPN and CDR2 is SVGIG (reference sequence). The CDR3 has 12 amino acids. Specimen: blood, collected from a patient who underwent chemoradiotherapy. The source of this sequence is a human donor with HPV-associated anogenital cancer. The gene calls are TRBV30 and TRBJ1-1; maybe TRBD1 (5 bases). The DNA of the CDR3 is TGTGCCTGGAGAAGGGGTATCGCTGAAGCTTTCTTT. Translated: CAWRRGIAEAFF.